The clone carrying this T cell receptor beta chain was observed a single time. Antigen unknown. The source of the sample is a study of vaccination effects on CD4 cells after COVID-19. Study information: At 16 days and at one week before vaccination, samples were given by two convalescent patients. Whole-study findings and limits: The study had few convalescent patients and no early post-infection timepoints.

Sequencing was performed with immunoSEQ multiplex PCR; in TCRdb, only in-frame clones are kept and a portion is missing. The table lists tens of thousands of clones, 55% to 75% of them singletons. After less than twelve days in culture, the CD4+ T cells were isolated. PCR showed that the person got SARS-CoV-2 infection at some point between March and December 2020. Cells had half their medium changed to IL-2 medium on days 3 and 7. The CDR3 sequence is 13 residues long. The V end lost 2 bases, the J end lost 4 bases, and 8 bases lay between the germline ends. Germline V gives CDR1 SGHVS, CDR2 FQNEAQ. The V call is TRBV7-8, the J call TRBJ1-1, with a possible D match to TRBD1 (5 bases). The sequencing used CD4+ T cells from PBMCs cultured without peptide, collected before COVID-19 vaccination. The sequence was obtained from a human donor who had a prior SARS-CoV-2 infection. CDR3 bases: TGTGCCAGCAGCTTACAGGGAGGCACTGAAGCTTTCTTT. This codes for CASSLQGGTEAFF.